This is a list of T cell receptor beta chains from one sample in a study of cytomegalovirus exposure and HLA in healthy donors. The repertoire was sequenced with immunoSEQ multiplex PCR; TCRdb's copy has only in-frame clones and lacks some. This table has some 220,000 clones, 77% appearing once. Sequencing was carried out using PBMCs. These receptors were obtained from a woman aged 55-69 years in good health and CMV-seropositive. Each CDR3 is given without its conserved first and last residue. Clone size is stated in some rows and not others, as once, few, many or a class when expanded.

J,V,size,CDR3
TRBJ2-2,TRBV19,.,ASSAGTGVTGELF
TRBJ2-4,TRBV19,.,ASSMIGLAKNIQY
TRBJ2-7,TRBV27,.,ASINLAGGFYEQY
TRBJ1-1,TRBV7-3,.,ARTENTEAF
TRBJ2-1,TRBV5-1,few,ASSLGWTGAYNEQF
TRBJ2-5,TRBV5-4,once,ASSSRTGGETQY
TRBJ2-5,TRBV5-4,.,ASSSSGRIQETQY
TRBJ2-1,TRBV7-6,.,ASSLSQNNEQF
TRBJ1-2,TRBV19,.,ASNTERSTGPLGYT
.,TRBV19,.,ASSIARLAGGSNEQY
TRBJ2-3,TRBV2,.,ATKTGGGRGADTQY
TRBJ1-1,TRBV5-1,.,ASSPTGDTEAF
TRBJ1-6,TRBV29-1,.,SVWTGPGSPLH
TRBJ2-7,TRBV6-5,.,ASTQGSHEQY
TRBJ2-3,TRBV6-6,.,ASRPGLGNTDTQY
TRBJ2-1,TRBV6-1,.,ASSEGRRLSGRAYNEQF
TRBJ2-1,TRBV5-1,.,ASSLGGSSYNEQF
TRBJ2-2,TRBV7-2,.,ASSLVSGWDSGELF
TRBJ1-1,TRBV20-1,.,SAAMNTEAF
TRBJ2-1,TRBV29-1,.,SVVGQLVYNEQF
TRBJ2-7,TRBV5-1,.,ASSPKEDAVQY
TRBJ2-1,TRBV7-3,.,ASSSRGGEQF
TRBJ2-1,TRBV7-3,.,ASSSRLDYNEQF
TRBJ2-5,TRBV30,.,AWNQLAGGPETQY
TRBJ2-7,TRBV6-5,once,ASSYSQGPYEQY